The 28 T cell receptor beta chains given below trace back to one sample, sequenced in a study of monozygotic twins with inflammatory bowel disease. Reprocessing the 5' RACE reads, TCRdb reports a single entry for every CDR3 protein and omits DNA. Its table records 300,000 to 350,000 distinct CDR3 sequences. The sequenced material came from blood. These receptors were obtained from a human donor with ulcerative colitis or Crohn's disease, or a healthy co-twin of an affected twin (not recorded which).

This rearrangement joins TRBV19 to TRBJ2-3; without DNA, the TCRdb call of TRBD1 cannot be checked. Germline V gives CDR1 LNHDA, CDR2 SQIVND (reference sequence). The CDR3 consists of 15 residues. CDR3 amino acids: CASSHPGRSTDTQYF.

The gene calls are TRBV5-1 and TRBJ1-2; TCRdb reports TRBD1, a call that lacks DNA to check it against. The CDR3 runs 13 residues. Per the germline V gene, CDR1 is SGHRS and CDR2 is YFSETQ. The CDR3 protein is CASSTGESYGYTF.

This chain joins TRBV28 and TRBJ2-7; as DNA is missing, the TRBD2 call by TCRdb cannot be tested. The CDR3 spans 16 residues. CDR1 and CDR2 from the germline V gene are MDHEN and SYDVKM. This CDR3 is CASSFLPRSGGSEQYF.

The rearrangement joins TRBV7-2 to TRBJ1-5; as DNA is missing, the TRBD1 call by TCRdb cannot be tested. Germline lookup yields CDR1 SGHTA and CDR2 FQGNSA. The CDR3 has 15 amino acids. The CDR3 spells CASSARGLGNQPQHF.

V usage is TRBV7-2 and J usage is TRBJ2-7; TCRdb's D call of TRBD1 is untestable without DNA. The CDR3 extends over 14 amino acids. CDR1 and CDR2 (germline): SGHTA, FQGNSA. CDR3 protein: CASSGTATSYEQYF.

This sequence joins TRBV27 and TRBJ1-1; with no DNA, the TCRdb D assignment of TRBD1 cannot be verified. The V gene's germline CDR1 is MNHEY and CDR2 SMNVEV (reference sequence). This CDR3 comprises 17 residues. CDR3 residues: CASSQQGVRRRRPEAFF.

V is TRBV5-4 and J is TRBJ2-7; TCRdb's assignment of TRBD1 cannot be checked, as there is no DNA. The germline V gene encodes CDR1 SGHNT and CDR2 YYREEE (reference sequence). This CDR3 is 14 amino acids long. Here the CDR3 reads CASSRGQLEWEQYF. Supplemented by reference TRBV5-4 and TRBJ2-7, the full variable domain reads ETGVTQSPTHLIKTRGQQVTLRCSSQSGHNTVSWYQQALGQGPQFIFQYYREEENGRGNFPPRFSGLQFPNYSSELNVNALELDDSALYLCASSRGQLEWEQYFGPGTRLTVT.

This CDR3 is CSARDPEGGFSTDTQYF. V and J are TRBV20-1 and TRBJ2-3; the TRBD1 assignment by TCRdb is unverifiable without DNA. Germline values: CDR1 DFQATT, CDR2 SNEGSKA (reference sequence). The CDR3 contains 17 residues.

V gene TRBV12-3 or TRBV12-4 combines with J gene TRBJ1-3. CDR3 length: 15 amino acids. The CDR3 spells CASSFGDGAGNTIYF.

The chain carries TRBV20-1 and TRBJ2-4; TCRdb's assignment of TRBD2 cannot be checked, as there is no DNA. The CDR3 has 17 residues. Germline V gives CDR1 DFQATT, CDR2 SNEGSKA (reference sequence). CDR3 protein: CSAHLAGGSLAKNIQYF.

The CDR3 here is CASSLFGSLTYRTEAFF. V and J are TRBV5-6 and TRBJ1-1. Germline values: CDR1 SGHDT, CDR2 YYEEEE. The CDR3 is 17 residues long.

The rearrangement joins TRBV24-1 to TRBJ2-2; absent DNA, TCRdb's TRBD1 call cannot be checked. The CDR3 totals 16 residues. The germline gives CDR1 KGHDR, CDR2 SFDVKD. CDR3 region: CATSEIGDRVTGELFF.

The rearrangement joins TRBV5-1 to TRBJ2-3; without DNA, the TCRdb call of TRBD1 cannot be checked. The germline V gene has CDR1 SGHRS and CDR2 YFSETQ. The CDR3 consists of 14 residues. CDR3 residues: CASSLDRGKDTQYF. Variable domain in full (rest from reference TRBV5-1 and TRBJ2-3): KAGVTQTPRYLIKTRGQQVTLSCSPISGHRSVSWYQQTPGQGLQFLFEYFSETQRNKGNFPGRFSGRQFSNSRSEMNVSTLELGDSALYLCASSLDRGKDTQYFGPGTRLTVL.

The chain is built from TRBV28 and TRBJ2-1; TCRdb returns TRBD1, unconfirmable since there is no DNA. Germline values: CDR1 MDHEN, CDR2 SYDVKM. This CDR3 has 15 amino acids. CDR3 sequence: CASTPATVIYNEQFF. The full variable domain, its missing parts supplied by reference TRBV28 and TRBJ2-1, is DVKVTQSSRYLVKRTGEKVFLECVQDMDHENMFWYRQDPGLGLRLIYFSYDVKMKEKGDIPEGYSVSREKKERFSLILESASTNQTSMYLCASTPATVIYNEQFFGPGTRLTVL.

This sequence joins TRBV25-1 and TRBJ1-2; TCRdb's assignment of TRBD1 cannot be checked, as there is no DNA. CDR1 MGHDK and CDR2 SYGVNS come from the germline V gene. CDR3 length equals 14 residues. The CDR3 here is CASSESGTGYGYTF.

The chain joins TRBV20-1 to TRBJ2-3; TCRdb gives TRBD1 as the D gene, but with no DNA this cannot be confirmed. The CDR3 totals 14 residues. Germline loops: CDR1 DFQATT, CDR2 SNEGSKA (reference sequence). CDR3 sequence reads: CSARYPGFGDTQYF.

CDR3 amino acids: CASSQETGQGYEQYF. The chain couples TRBV4-3 to TRBJ2-7; TCRdb outputs TRBD1, but without DNA this stays unchecked. The CDR3 covers 15 residues. CDR1 and CDR2 (germline): LGHNA, YSLEER.

The chain has TRBV5-1 and TRBJ1-2; TCRdb proposes TRBD1, but this gene call is untestable without DNA. The CDR3 runs to 13 residues. Per the germline V gene, CDR1 is SGHRS and CDR2 is YFSETQ. The CDR3 is CASSSGTPNGYTF.

The chain is built from TRBV7-2 and TRBJ2-7; as DNA is missing, the TRBD2 call by TCRdb cannot be tested. Germline assignment: CDR1 SGHTA and CDR2 FQGNSA. This CDR3 comprises 12 residues. The CDR3: CASSSREGEQYF.

The rearrangement joins TRBV6-5 to TRBJ2-1. The germline V gene encodes CDR1 MNHEY and CDR2 SVGAGI. There are 11 residues in the CDR3. The CDR3 loop reads CASTGENEQFF.

V gene TRBV29-1 combines with J gene TRBJ2-7; with no DNA, the TCRdb D assignment of TRBD1 cannot be verified. The CDR3 sequence is 12 residues long. Looked up from germline, CDR1 is SQVTM and CDR2 is ANQGSEA. The CDR3 sequence is CSVASEGLRRYF.

This chain joins TRBV7-2 and TRBJ2-7; TCRdb's assignment of TRBD1 cannot be checked, as there is no DNA. The CDR3 spans 15 residues. In germline, CDR1 is SGHTA, CDR2 FQGNSA. CDR3 loop: CASSLEGYSAYEQYF.

The genes are TRBV5-1 and TRBJ1-5. Germline V gives CDR1 SGHRS, CDR2 YFSETQ. The CDR3 totals 15 residues. The CDR3 sequence: CASSLDRDSNQPQHF.

The chain links TRBV30 to TRBJ1-3. There are 13 residues in the CDR3. The germline CDR1 and CDR2 sequences are GTSNPN and SVGIG (reference sequence). CDR3 sequence: CAWRADIGNTIYF. The variable domain in full, completed from reference TRBV30 and TRBJ1-3, reads SQTIHQWPATLVQPVGSPLSLECTVEGTSNPNLYWYRQAAGRGLQLLFYSVGIGQISSEVPQNLSASRPQDRQFILSSKKLLLSDSGFYLCAWRADIGNTIYFGEGSWLTVV.

This chain links TRBV20-1 with TRBJ2-7; TCRdb's D call of TRBD1 is untestable without DNA. This CDR3 is 14 amino acids long. Germline values: CDR1 DFQATT, CDR2 SNEGSKA (reference sequence). This CDR3 reads CSALSGASSYEQYF.

CDR3 residues: CASSERISYNEQFF. The chain carries TRBV19 and TRBJ2-1. This CDR3 comprises 14 residues. Germline CDR1 and CDR2: LNHDA and SQIVND (reference sequence).

This chain joins TRBV20-1 and TRBJ1-2; TCRdb's D gene call, TRBD1, goes unchecked for lack of DNA. The CDR3 spans 13 residues. Germline values: CDR1 DFQATT, CDR2 SNEGSKA (reference sequence). CDR3 in amino acids: CSARGQVSYGYTF.

The gene calls are TRBV12-3 or TRBV12-4 and TRBJ2-2; TCRdb's D call, TRBD1, is unchecked because there is no DNA. The CDR3 runs to 16 residues. The CDR3 is CASSFSRVLDTGELFF.